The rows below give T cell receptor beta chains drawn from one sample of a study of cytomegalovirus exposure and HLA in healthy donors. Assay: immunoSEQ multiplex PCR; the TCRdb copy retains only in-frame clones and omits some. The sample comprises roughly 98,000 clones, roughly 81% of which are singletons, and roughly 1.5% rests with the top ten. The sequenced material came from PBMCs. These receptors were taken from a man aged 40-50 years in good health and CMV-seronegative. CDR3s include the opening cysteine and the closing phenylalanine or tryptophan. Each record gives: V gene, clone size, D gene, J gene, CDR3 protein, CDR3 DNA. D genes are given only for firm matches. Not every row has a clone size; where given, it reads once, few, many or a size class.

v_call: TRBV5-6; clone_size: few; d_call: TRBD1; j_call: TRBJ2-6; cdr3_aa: CASSQLPGQGFSGANVLTF; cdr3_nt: TGTGCCAGCAGCCAATTACCGGGACAGGGATTTTCTGGGGCCAACGTCCTGACTTTC
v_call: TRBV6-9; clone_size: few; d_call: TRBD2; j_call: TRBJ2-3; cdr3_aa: CASSKWTSGGSTDTQYF; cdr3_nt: TGTGCCAGCAGTAAATGGACTAGCGGGGGTAGCACAGATACGCAGTATTTT
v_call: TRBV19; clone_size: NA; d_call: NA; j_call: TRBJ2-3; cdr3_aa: CASRLRAYTDTQYF; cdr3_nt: TGTGCCAGTAGGTTGAGGGCCTACACAGATACGCAGTATTTT
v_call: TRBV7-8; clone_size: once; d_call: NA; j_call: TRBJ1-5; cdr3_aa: CASSPLEAVNQPQHF; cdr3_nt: TGTGCCAGCAGCCCCCTCGAAGCGGTTAATCAGCCCCAGCATTTT
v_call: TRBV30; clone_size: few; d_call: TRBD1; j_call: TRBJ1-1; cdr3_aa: CAWGQGGREAFF; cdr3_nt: TGTGCCTGGGGACAGGGGGGACGTGAAGCTTTCTTT
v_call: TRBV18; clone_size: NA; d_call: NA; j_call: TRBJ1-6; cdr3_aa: CASSPRQGGSPLHF; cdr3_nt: TGTGCCAGCTCACCAAGGCAGGGTGGTTCACCCCTCCACTTT
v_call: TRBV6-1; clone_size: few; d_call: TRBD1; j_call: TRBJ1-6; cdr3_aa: CASQGQGASPLHF; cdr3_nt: TGTGCCAGCCAGGGACAGGGGGCGTCACCCCTCCACTTT
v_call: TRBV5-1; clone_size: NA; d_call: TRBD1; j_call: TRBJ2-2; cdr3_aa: CASSNSGGGELFF; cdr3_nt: TGCGCCAGCAGCAACTCAGGGGGCGGGGAGCTGTTTTTT
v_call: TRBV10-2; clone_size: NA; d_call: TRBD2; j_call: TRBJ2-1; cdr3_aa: CASRAGGYNEQFF; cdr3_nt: TGCGCCAGCAGAGCGGGGGGGTACAATGAGCAGTTCTTC
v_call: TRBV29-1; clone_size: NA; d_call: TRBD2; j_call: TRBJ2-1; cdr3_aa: CSVENAAGLYNEQFF; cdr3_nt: TGCAGCGTTGAGAACGCAGCGGGGTTATACAATGAGCAGTTCTTC
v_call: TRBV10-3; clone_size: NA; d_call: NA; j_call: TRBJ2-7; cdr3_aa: CAISGELKTGSYEQYF; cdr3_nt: TGTGCCATCAGTGGAGAACTGAAAACGGGCTCCTACGAGCAGTACTTC
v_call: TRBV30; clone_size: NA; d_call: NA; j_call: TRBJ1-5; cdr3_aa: CAWTKQKSNQPQHF; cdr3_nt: TGTGCCTGGACTAAACAGAAAAGCAATCAGCCCCAGCATTTT
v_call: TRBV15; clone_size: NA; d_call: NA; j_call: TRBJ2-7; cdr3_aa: CATSPRTGSYEQYF; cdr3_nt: TGTGCCACCAGCCCCCGTACCGGCTCCTACGAGCAGTACTTC
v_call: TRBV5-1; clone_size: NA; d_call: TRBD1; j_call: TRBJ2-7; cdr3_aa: CASSLGGTGGSYEQYF; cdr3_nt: TGCGCCAGCAGCTTGGGGGGGACAGGGGGCTCCTACGAGCAGTACTTC
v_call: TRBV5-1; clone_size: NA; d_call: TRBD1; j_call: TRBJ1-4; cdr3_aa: CASSFGRTGGSELFF; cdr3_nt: TGCGCCAGCAGCTTCGGGAGGACAGGGGGCTCGGAACTGTTTTTT
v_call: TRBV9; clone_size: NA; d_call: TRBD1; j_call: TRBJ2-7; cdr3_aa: CASSVTHDRDEQYF; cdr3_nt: TGTGCCAGCAGCGTAACCCATGACAGGGACGAGCAGTACTTC
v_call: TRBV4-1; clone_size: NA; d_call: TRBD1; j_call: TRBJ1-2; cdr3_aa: CASSQSRDREGYTF; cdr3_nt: TGCGCCAGCAGCCAAAGCCGGGACAGGGAAGGCTACACCTTC
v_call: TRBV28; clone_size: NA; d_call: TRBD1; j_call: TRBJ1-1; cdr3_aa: CASSAPGQGATEAFF; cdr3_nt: TGTGCCAGCAGTGCTCCCGGACAGGGGGCGACTGAAGCTTTCTTT
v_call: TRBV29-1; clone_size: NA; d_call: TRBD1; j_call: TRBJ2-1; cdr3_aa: CSTPDRFNEQFF; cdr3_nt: TGCAGCACCCCGGACAGGTTCAATGAGCAGTTCTTC
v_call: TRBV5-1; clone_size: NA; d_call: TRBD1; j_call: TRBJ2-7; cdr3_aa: CASSLSGTGTYEQYF; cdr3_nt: TGCGCCAGCAGCCTCTCCGGGACAGGGACCTACGAGCAGTACTTC
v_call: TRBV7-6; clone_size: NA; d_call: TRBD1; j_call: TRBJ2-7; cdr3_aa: CASSPGTAVKEQYF; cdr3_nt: TGTGCCAGCAGCCCAGGGACAGCAGTTAAAGAGCAGTACTTC
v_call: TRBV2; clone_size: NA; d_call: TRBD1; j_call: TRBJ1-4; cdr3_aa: CASSPGTGLEKLFF; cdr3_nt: TGTGCCAGCAGTCCAGGGACAGGGCTTGAAAAACTGTTTTTT
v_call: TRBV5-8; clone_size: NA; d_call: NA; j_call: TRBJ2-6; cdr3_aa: CASSPPGGSGANVLTF; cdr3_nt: TGTGCCAGCAGCCCACCCGGGGGCTCTGGGGCCAACGTCCTGACTTTC
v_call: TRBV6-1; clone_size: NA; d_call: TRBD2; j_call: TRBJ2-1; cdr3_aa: CASLTSGGYNEQFF; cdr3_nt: TGTGCCAGCCTAACTAGCGGGGGTTACAATGAGCAGTTCTTC
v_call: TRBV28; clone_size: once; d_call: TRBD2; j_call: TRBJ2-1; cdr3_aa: CASIGAGGTYNEQFF; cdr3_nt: TGTGCCAGCATAGGGGCGGGGGGTACCTACAATGAGCAGTTCTTC
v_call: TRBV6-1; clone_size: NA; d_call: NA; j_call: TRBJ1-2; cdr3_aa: CASSEPCGYTF; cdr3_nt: TGTGCCAGCAGTGAACCGTGTGGCTACACCTTC
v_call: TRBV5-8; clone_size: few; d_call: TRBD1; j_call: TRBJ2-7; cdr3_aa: CASSFRSSRGLPEQYF; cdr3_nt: TGTGCCAGCAGCTTCCGCAGTAGCAGGGGGCTCCCCGAGCAGTACTTC
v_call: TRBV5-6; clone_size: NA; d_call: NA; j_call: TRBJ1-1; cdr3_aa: CASSLAGNTEAFF; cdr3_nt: TGTGCCAGCAGCCTCGCGGGGAACACTGAAGCTTTCTTT
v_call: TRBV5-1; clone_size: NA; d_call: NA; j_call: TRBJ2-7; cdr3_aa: CASSLDRETYEQYF; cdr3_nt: TGCGCCAGCAGCTTGGATCGGGAGACCTACGAGCAGTACTTC
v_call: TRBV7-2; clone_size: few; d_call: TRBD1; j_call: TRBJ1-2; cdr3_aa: CASSEGTGVYGYTF; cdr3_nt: TGTGCCAGCAGCGAGGGGACAGGGGTCTATGGCTACACCTTC
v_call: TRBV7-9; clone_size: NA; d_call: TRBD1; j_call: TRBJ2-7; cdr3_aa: CASSHRGFYEQYF; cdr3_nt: TGTGCCAGCAGCCACAGGGGGTTCTACGAGCAGTACTTC
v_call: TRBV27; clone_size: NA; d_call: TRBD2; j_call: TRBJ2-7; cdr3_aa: CASKRTSASDEQYF; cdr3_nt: TGTGCCAGCAAAAGGACTAGTGCTTCGGACGAGCAGTACTTC
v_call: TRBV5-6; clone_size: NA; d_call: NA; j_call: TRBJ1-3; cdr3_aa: CASSTMTESSGNTIYF; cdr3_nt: TGTGCCAGCAGCACGATGACGGAGAGCTCTGGAAACACCATATATTTT
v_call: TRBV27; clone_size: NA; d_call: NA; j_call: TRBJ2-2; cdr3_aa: CASYRDGELFF; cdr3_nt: TGTGCCTCTTACAGAGACGGGGAGCTGTTTTTT
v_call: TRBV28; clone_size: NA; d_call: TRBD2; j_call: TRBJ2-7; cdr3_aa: CATPSGVYEQYF; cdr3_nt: TGTGCCACCCCAAGCGGGGTCTACGAGCAGTACTTC
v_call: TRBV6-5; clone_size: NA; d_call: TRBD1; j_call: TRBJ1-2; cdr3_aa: CASTTGTAYGYTF; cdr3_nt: TGTGCCAGCACCACCGGGACAGCCTATGGCTACACCTTC
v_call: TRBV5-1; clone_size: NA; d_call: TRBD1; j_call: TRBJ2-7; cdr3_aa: CASSLGSGTGGDEQYF; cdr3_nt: TGCGCCAGCAGCTTGGGGTCCGGGACAGGGGGCGACGAGCAGTACTTC
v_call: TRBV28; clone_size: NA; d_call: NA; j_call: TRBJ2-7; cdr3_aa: CASSSPPTGGYEQYF; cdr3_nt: TGTGCCAGCAGTTCACCTCCAACCGGGGGCTACGAGCAGTACTTC
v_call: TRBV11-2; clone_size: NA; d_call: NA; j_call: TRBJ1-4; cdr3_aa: CATSGGRAEKLFF; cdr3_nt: TGTGCCACTTCGGGGGGGCGGGCTGAAAAACTGTTTTTT
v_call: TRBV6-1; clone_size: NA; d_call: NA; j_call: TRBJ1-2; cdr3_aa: CASSLGANYGYTF; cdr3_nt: TGTGCCAGCAGCTTAGGGGCTAACTATGGCTACACCTTC
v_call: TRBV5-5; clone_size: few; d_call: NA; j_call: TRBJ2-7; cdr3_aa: CASSLVGRSYEQYF; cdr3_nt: TGTGCCAGCAGCTTGGTGGGCAGAAGCTACGAGCAGTACTTC